This entry describes one TCR beta chain. Germline V gene sequence: CDR1 SQVTM, CDR2 ANQGSEA. CDR3 length: 13 residues. V was trimmed by 7 bases and J by 5 bases, leaving 17 bases between them. This sample was included in a study of blood T cell repertoires in COVID-19. Study details: Acute and convalescent COVID-19 specimens originated in the United States, Italy and Spain. PBMCs, B-cell-depleted T cells, or T cells were the source of the cDNA or gDNA that made up the material.

Authors' processing steps: Quantification of nucleated cells was approximated via reference gene primer amplification. Clones were read by immunoSEQ multiplex PCR, and TCRdb kept only the in-frame ones, dropping some. Clone size and the V and J calls come from that table; the DNA yielded D and trimming. The sample shows more than 150,000 clones, roughly four fifths of them seen only once. This TCR derives from a man in his fifties who had recovered from COVID-19. The chain combines TRBV29-1 with TRBJ1-1; TRBD1 might be the D (5 bases). The sequencing sample was made of peripheral blood. The CDR3 region is CSAWGGEGTEAFF. The CDR3 bases are TGCAGCGCGTGGGGGGGTGAAGGGACTGAAGCTTTCTTT.